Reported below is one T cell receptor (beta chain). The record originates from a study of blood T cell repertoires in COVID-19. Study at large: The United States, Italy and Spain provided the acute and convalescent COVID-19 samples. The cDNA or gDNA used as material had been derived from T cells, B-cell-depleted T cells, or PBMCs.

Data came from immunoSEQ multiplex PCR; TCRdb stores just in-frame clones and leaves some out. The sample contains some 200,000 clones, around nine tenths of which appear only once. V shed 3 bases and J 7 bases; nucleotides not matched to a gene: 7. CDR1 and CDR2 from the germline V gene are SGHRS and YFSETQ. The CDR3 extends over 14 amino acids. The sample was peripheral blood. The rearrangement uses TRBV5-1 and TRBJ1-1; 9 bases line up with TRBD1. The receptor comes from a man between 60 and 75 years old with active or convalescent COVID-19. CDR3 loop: CASSSTGGSLEAFF. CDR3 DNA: TGCGCCAGCAGCTCGACAGGGGGATCCCTTGAAGCTTTCTTT.